This TCR beta chain was captured in a study of Ad26.COV2.S vaccination and SARS-CoV-2 variants (dated by TCRdb to the early 2020s). In terms of the full investigation: TCRbeta repertoire sequencing was used to assess the specificity and breadth of SARS-CoV-2-reactive T cell receptors after Ad26.COV2.S vaccination. A total of 32 samples were included in the TCR-sequenced set, comprising around 19 Ad26.COV2.S vaccine recipients, 5 placebo recipients and 8 SARS-CoV-2 convalescent individuals. The paper's findings and limits, for the study overall: Higher spike-specific TCR breadth was observed in Ad26.COV2.S recipients than in placebo recipients (P = 0.0014). Vaccine and placebo recipients had comparable non-spike TCR breadth, which fits with the vaccine containing only spike. After vaccination, spike-specific CD8+ and CD4+ T cell responses were reported to show substantial breadth. The authors noted that total T cell responses may have been underestimated by the TCR breadth and depth analyses.

TCRbeta CDR3 regions were sequenced with the immunoSEQ Assay. After extraction, genomic DNA underwent amplification by bias-controlled multiplex PCR, followed by high-throughput sequencing. Concerning the study's data processing: To quantify the absolute abundance of every unique TCRbeta CDR3 region, sequences were collapsed and filtered. T cell fraction was estimated by normalizing TCRbeta template counts to usable DNA, which was measured by amplifying reference genes present in all nucleated cells. Repertoire TCRs were annotated as SARS-CoV-2-specific when V gene, CDR3 amino acid sequence and J gene were exactly matched to a known reactive TCR set. The reference SARS-CoV-2 TCR set was obtained from MIRA and was filtered for enrichment in COVID-19-positive ImmuneCODE repertoires, whereby public or cross-reactive TCRs were removed. Using the MIRA antigens, annotated TCRs were further analysed by specific ORF or by position within an ORF. Breadth was defined as the number of annotated unique rearrangements divided by the total number of unique productive rearrangements, and depth was defined as the summed frequency of the annotated unique rearrangements. TCR breadth was compared between groups using two-sided Wilcoxon rank-sum tests. TCRdb took this table from immuneACCESS and kept in-frame rearrangements with V and J called. Such tables lack part of the clones; where checked against another copy, unresolved V genes explain under half of the gap, and the rest is unexplained. V and J calls and clone size are given by that table; D and trimming were obtained from the DNA. This sample has about 98,000 clones in its table, and roughly 80% of those were observed once. Together, the top ten hold roughly 17% of the sample.

Sample time point, as interpreted from the label and publication: individuals recovered from natural SARS-CoV-2 infection. With respect to this clone: Its antigen is unknown. Per-base qualities were not stored, and no clone one base away is much larger.

Counted from cysteine to phenylalanine, this CDR3 has 12 amino acids. Just the 36-base CDR3 DNA is kept, in frame starting at base 1. V gives up 1 base and J gives up 8 bases, and the segment between their germline ends measures 8 bases. CDR1 MDHEN and CDR2 SYDVKM were looked up in the germline V gene. The TCR was taken from a human donor who had recovered from COVID-19. The V and J segments used are TRBV28 and TRBJ1-2; the D region possibly corresponds to TRBD1 (5 bases align). The starting material was peripheral blood, obtained after recovery from COVID-19. Here is the DNA: TGTGCCAGCAGTTTATCAGGGCAGGGCTACACCTTC. Its protein reads: CASSLSGQGYTF.